This T cell receptor beta chain derives from a study of beta chain features in type 1 diabetes. Findings and limits, study-wide: Insertion counts at VDJ junctions were lower in type 1 diabetes patients, who also showed more deletions there. Shorter TCRB CDR3s, moderately but significantly so, were found in Type 1 diabetes patients in all four CD4+ subsets. A potential influence of HLA type upon TCRB rearrangement remained unresolved herein.

What was sequenced were expressed TCRB transcripts, since all of the isolated RNA had been reverse transcribed. Clones were sequenced by immunoSEQ multiplex PCR, and TCRdb holds only the in-frame ones, with some missing. The table records roughly 700,000 clones, around an eighth of them present only once. The CDR3 sequence is 14 residues long. V was clipped by 2 bases and J by 1 base, with 11 bases between them. Germline V lookup: CDR1 GTSNPN, CDR2 SVGIG (reference sequence). Sorting that relied on CD45RO/CCR7/CD25/CD127/CD95/CD27 yielded CD4+ naive, central memory, regulatory and stem cell-like memory cells. The count of this clone is one. The antigen is undetermined.

Source material: naive CD4+ T cells from blood. The TCR originated in a man between 18 and 29 years old with type 1 diabetes. V and J are TRBV30 and TRBJ1-2; D is possibly TRBD1 (6 bases). The CDR3 loop reads CAWSPGQFNYGYTF. The CDR3 DNA sequence: TGTGCCTGGAGTCCCGGACAGTTTAACTATGGCTACACCTTC.